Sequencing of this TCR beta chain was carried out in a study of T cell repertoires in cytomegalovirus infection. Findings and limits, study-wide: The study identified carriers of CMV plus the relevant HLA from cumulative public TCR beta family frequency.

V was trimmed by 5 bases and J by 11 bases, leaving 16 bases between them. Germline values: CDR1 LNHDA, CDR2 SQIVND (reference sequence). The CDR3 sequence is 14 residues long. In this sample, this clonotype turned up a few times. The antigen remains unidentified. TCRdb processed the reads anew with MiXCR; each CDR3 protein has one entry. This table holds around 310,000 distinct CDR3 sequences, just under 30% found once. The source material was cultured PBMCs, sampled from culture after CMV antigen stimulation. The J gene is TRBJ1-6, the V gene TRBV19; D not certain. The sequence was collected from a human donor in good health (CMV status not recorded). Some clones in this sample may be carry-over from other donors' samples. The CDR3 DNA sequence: TGTGCCAGTAGTGCGGCGGCCCAAAGGACACCCCTCCACTTT. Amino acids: CASSAAAQRTPLHF.